Below, one TCR beta chain is given with its context. Its antigen is still unknown. The source of the sample is a study of vaccination and CD4 T cells after COVID-19. At the level of the study: The cells in question were stimulated using overlapping spike peptides derived from SARS-CoV-2, HCoV-NL63, HCoV-OC43 and HCoV-229E.

The treatment denotes: 10-day PBMC culture with coronavirus spike peptide pools or control peptides (ViraFEST assay). The assay that was used to sequence DNA from cultured CD4+ T cells was the Oncomine TCR Beta short-read assay. TCRdb used MiXCR to reprocess the PCR reads, holding one entry per CDR3 protein. The table has 4,200 or so distinct CDR3 sequences, about 63% seen once; the top ten hold more than 25%. The material sequenced was CD4+ T cells from blood, cultured in vitro. The TCR comes from a human donor who had recovered from COVID-19.

This CDR3 reads CSARKRGGGGYTF. Written as DNA, the CDR3 is TGCAGTGCTAGAAAGCGAGGGGGCGGTGGCTACACCTTC. V gene TRBV20-1 combines with J gene TRBJ1-2; 7 bases are shared with TRBD1. Germline lookup yields CDR1 DFQATT and CDR2 SNEGSKA (reference sequence). The CDR3 covers 13 residues. V lost 2 bases to trimming and J lost 7 bases; unmatched junction nucleotides: 7.